The rows below give T cell receptor beta chains drawn from one sample of a study of cytomegalovirus exposure and HLA in healthy donors. TCRdb's table, derived via immunoSEQ multiplex PCR, lists solely in-frame clones and lacks some. The sample has roughly 200,000 clones, about 88% seen once. Material: PBMCs. The receptor source for this set is a woman aged 25 to 39 in good health and CMV-seronegative. Both conserved end residues are part of each CDR3. Each record gives: D gene, clone size, J gene, V gene, CDR3 DNA, CDR3 protein. The D gene is left open where the match is weak. Not every row has a clone size; where given, it reads once, few, many or a size class.

>TRBD2|once|TRBJ2-7|TRBV6-1
TGTGCCAGCAGTGTAGGGTCTAGCGGGGCTCCCTACGAGCAGTACTTC
CASSVGSSGAPYEQYF
>-|-|TRBJ2-3|TRBV5-4
TGTGCCAGCAAAGACAAGGGGAAAACAGATACGCAGTATTTT
CASKDKGKTDTQYF
>TRBD1|-|TRBJ2-7|TRBV6-1
TGTGCCAGCAGTGAAACTCTTTTGACAGGGGGCTACGAGCAGTACTTC
CASSETLLTGGYEQYF
>-|-|TRBJ1-1|TRBV5-8
TGTGCCAGCAGCCTGTGGCGGGTCGGGGACACTGAAGCTTTCTTT
CASSLWRVGDTEAFF
>-|-|TRBJ1-3|TRBV18
TGTGCCAGCTCGCCACCACAGGGAGATGGAAACACCATATATTTT
CASSPPQGDGNTIYF
>TRBD1|-|TRBJ2-7|TRBV28
TGTGCCAGCAGTGCCCGGGACAGGCACTACGAGCAGTACTTC
CASSARDRHYEQYF
>TRBD1|-|TRBJ2-2|TRBV2
TGTGCCAGCAGTATTCGACAGGGGGCCGACACCGGGGAGCTGTTTTTT
CASSIRQGADTGELFF
>-|-|TRBJ2-5|TRBV7-9
TGTGCCAGCAGCTCATGGACTATATGGACCCAGTACTTC
CASSSWTIWTQYF
>TRBD1|-|TRBJ2-7|TRBV19
TGTGCCAGTAGTTTCGGGACAGGGCGGGAGCAGTACTTC
CASSFGTGREQYF
>-|-|TRBJ2-7|TRBV28
TGTGCCAGCAGTTCAAACAAAATATCCCACTCCTACGAGCAGTACTTC
CASSSNKISHSYEQYF
>TRBD2|-|TRBJ2-3|TRBV19
TGTGCCAGTAGTTTAGGAGCGGGGGCCCACACAGATACGCAGTATTTT
CASSLGAGAHTDTQYF
>-|-|TRBJ1-1|TRBV6-1
TGTGCCACTAGCATACACGAGAACACTGAAGCTTTCTTT
CATSIHENTEAFF
>-|-|TRBJ2-3|TRBV15
TGTGCCACCAGCTCCAGGGGAGCAATAGATACGCAGTATTTT
CATSSRGAIDTQYF
>TRBD2|-|TRBJ2-3|TRBV7-9
TGTGCCAGCAGCTCCCCTCCCTTGTGGGCGGGGGAAGATACGCAGTATTTT
CASSSPPLWAGEDTQYF
>TRBD1|-|TRBJ2-7|TRBV4-1
TGCGCCAGCAGCCGTCCCGGGACAGGGACCTACGAGCAGTACTTC
CASSRPGTGTYEQYF
>TRBD2|-|TRBJ2-7|TRBV7-9
TGTGCCAGCAGCCTCACTAGCGGGAGCTACGAGCAGTACTTC
CASSLTSGSYEQYF
>TRBD2|few|TRBJ2-3|TRBV6-5
TGTGCCAGCAGTTACTCGCGGGGGGGCACAGATACGCAGTATTTT
CASSYSRGGTDTQYF
>-|-|TRBJ1-2|TRBV7-9
TGTGCCAGCAGCCTACAGGGTGGCTATGGCTACACCTTC
CASSLQGGYGYTF
>TRBD2|-|TRBJ2-7|TRBV15
TGTGCCACCAGCTGGGGGACTAGCGGGAGTGTTCTGTACTTC
CATSWGTSGSVLYF
>TRBD1|-|TRBJ2-5|TRBV28
TGTGCCAGCGCTCCCGGGACAGAAGAGACCCAGTACTTC
CASAPGTEETQYF
>TRBD1|-|TRBJ2-4|TRBV5-1
TGCGCCAGCAGCTCAGGCTTCCGGGACAGGGAGCCCCTTCTAGCCAAAAACATTCAGTACTTC
CASSSGFRDREPLLAKNIQYF
>-|-|TRBJ2-7|TRBV27
TGTGCCAGCAAACACAGGAGCTCCTACGAGCAGTACTTC
CASKHRSSYEQYF
>-|once|TRBJ2-7|TRBV7-2
TGTGCCAGCAGCTTAGAAGACAGGCACTACGAGCAGTACTTC
CASSLEDRHYEQYF
>-|-|TRBJ2-1|TRBV27
TGTGCCAGCAGTCCTAGAGGGCGGAGAACCTACAATGAGCAGTTCTTC
CASSPRGRRTYNEQFF
>TRBD2|-|TRBJ2-3|TRBV6-5
TGTGCCAGCAGGGGTAGCGGGAATACAGATACGCAGTATTTT
CASRGSGNTDTQYF
>-|few|TRBJ1-1|TRBV7-6
TGTGCCAGCACACCGGGACACGACGTAGACACTGAAGCTTTCTTT
CASTPGHDVDTEAFF
>-|-|TRBJ1-1|TRBV13
TGTGCCAGCAGCCCCACAGGTGAAGCTTTCTTT
CASSPTGEAFF